The 13 T cell receptor beta chains below were found in one sample sequenced in a study of cytomegalovirus exposure and HLA in healthy donors. Vbeta (60) and Jbeta (13) primers were used in the PCR. Assay used: immunoSEQ multiplex PCR; TCRdb lists only in-frame clones, some missing. The data show around 170,000 clones, over 60% seen once. Input material: PBMCs. The origin of the receptors is a girl between 5 and 17 years old in good health and CMV-seronegative.

The chain joins TRBV30 to TRBJ2-7; TRBD2 agrees at 8 bases. CDR1 GTSNPN and CDR2 SVGIG come from the germline V gene (reference sequence). V was clipped by 2 bases and J by 6 bases; unmatched bases: 15. This CDR3 has 16 residues. The CDR3 loop is CAWSPEIGGAFSEQYF. The CDR3 region has the DNA TGTGCCTGGAGTCCCGAGATCGGGGGGGCCTTTTCCGAGCAGTACTTC.

This clone turned up a few times. This chain links TRBV7-8 with TRBJ1-2; tentative D call: TRBD1 (5 bases). The germline gives CDR1 SGHVS, CDR2 FQNEAQ. The CDR3 runs 14 residues. Trimming cost V 8 bases and J 0 bases, with 13 bases left between them. CDR3 DNA: TGTGCCAGCTCGTACAGGACAACTAACTATGGCTACACCTTC. Translating gives CASSYRTTNYGYTF.

This chain connects TRBV2 to TRBJ1-2; D is undetermined. Trimming left V 3 bases short and J 5 bases short, with 19 bases between. This CDR3 has 16 amino acids. From germline, CDR1 is SNHLY and CDR2 FYNNEI. In DNA, the CDR3 is TGTGCCAGCAGTGACGGTGGTTTCCCCCCCTATTATGGCTACACCTTC. Translated: CASSDGGFPPYYGYTF. Supplemented by reference TRBV2 and TRBJ1-2, the full variable domain reads EPEVTQTPSHQVTQMGQEVILRCVPISNHLYFYWYRQILGQKVEFLVSFYNNEISEKSEIFDDQFSVERPDGSNFTLKIRSTKLEDSAMYFCASSDGGFPPYYGYTFGSGTRLTVV.

The chain is built from TRBV4-1 and TRBJ2-7; D gene unclear. Germline V gene sequence: CDR1 MGHRA, CDR2 YSYEKL. The CDR3 has 11 amino acids. The CDR3 loop is CASSEIVTKSV. The CDR3 bases are TGCGCCAGCAGCGAAATAGTGACAAAGTCGGTC.

Written as DNA, the CDR3 is TGTGCCAGCGAGGGGGACAACTCCTACGAGCAGTACTTC. Protein sequence: CASEGDNSYEQYF. The chain combines TRBV2 with TRBJ2-7; tentative D call: TRBD1 (6 bases). Germline V gene sequence: CDR1 SNHLY, CDR2 FYNNEI. V was trimmed by 8 bases and J by 0 bases, leaving 11 bases between them. This CDR3 comprises 13 residues.

The rearrangement joins TRBV29-1 to TRBJ1-2; D unresolved. From germline, CDR1 is SQVTM and CDR2 ANQGSEA. There are 12 residues in the CDR3. Trimming took 4 bases from V and 3 from J, leaving 9 bases between them. The CDR3 nucleotides are TGCAGCGTTGCCCCAGGTGACTATGGCTACACCTTC. This translates into CSVAPGDYGYTF.

CDR3 in amino acids: CASRDRGRGSGNTIYF. The CDR3 nucleotides are TGCGCCAGCAGGGACAGGGGGCGAGGATCTGGAAACACCATATATTTT. This rearrangement joins TRBV5-1 to TRBJ1-3, with 11 positions matching TRBD1. Per germline, CDR1 SGHRS and CDR2 YFSETQ. Trimming removed 5 bases from V and 1 base from J; junction bases left unmatched: 5. The CDR3 is 16 amino acids. Looking up the rest from reference TRBV5-1 and TRBJ1-3 gives the full variable domain: KAGVTQTPRYLIKTRGQQVTLSCSPISGHRSVSWYQQTPGQGLQFLFEYFSETQRNKGNFPGRFSGRQFSNSRSEMNVSTLELGDSALYLCASRDRGRGSGNTIYFGEGSWLTVV.

The chain combines TRBV4-1 with TRBJ2-7, with a weak D call TRBD1 (6 bases). The CDR3 extends over 16 amino acids. V shed 2 bases and J shed 3 bases, with 17 bases lying between them. Germline CDR1 and CDR2: MGHRA and YSYEKL. In DNA form, the CDR3 reads TGCGCCAGCAGCCAATTACAGGGAAAGAAAAACTACGAGCAGTACTTC. Its translation is CASSQLQGKKNYEQYF.

This clone has a handful of counts. V and J are TRBV30 and TRBJ1-1, with D possibly being TRBD1 (6 bases). The CDR3 length is 12 residues. V lost 2 bases to trimming and J lost 11 bases, with 15 bases between them. From germline, CDR1 is GTSNPN and CDR2 SVGIG (reference sequence). The CDR3 DNA reads as TGTGCCTGGAGTCCTACGGGGGGGCAGGCTTTCTTT. This sequence encodes CAWSPTGGQAFF.

The chain joins TRBV4-1 to TRBJ1-2; TRBD1 agrees at 7 bases. In germline, CDR1 is MGHRA, CDR2 YSYEKL. The J segment lost 6 bases and the V segment lost 4 bases, leaving 14 bases of the junction unmatched. The CDR3 is made up of 16 amino acids. The CDR3 here is CASSPEGEGAGHGYTF. CDR3 bases: TGCGCCAGCAGCCCTGAGGGTGAGGGGGCAGGGCATGGCTACACCTTC.

This clone was counted once. The chain is built from TRBV6-5 and TRBJ2-7, with D possibly matching TRBD1 (5 bases). V gave up 0 bases and J gave up 9 bases, with 12 bases separating them. In germline, CDR1 is MNHEY, CDR2 SVGAGI. This CDR3 comprises 13 residues. The CDR3 spells CASSYSTARRQYF. Here the CDR3 DNA reads TGTGCCAGCAGTTACTCGACAGCACGTAGGCAGTACTTC.

The V and J genes are TRBV5-1 and TRBJ2-5; maybe TRBD2 (7 bases). The CDR3 loop spans 15 amino acids. Germline V gene lookup returns CDR1 SGHRS and CDR2 YFSETQ. Trimming left V 0 bases short and J 5 bases short, with 14 bases between. This CDR3 reads CASSLASGGLETQYF. DNA for the CDR3: TGCGCCAGCAGCTTGGCCTCGGGGGGCCTTGAGACCCAGTACTTC.

This clone was recorded only once. J is TRBJ1-1 and V is TRBV5-1, with D perhaps TRBD1 (6 bases). The CDR3 sequence is 14 residues long. Between the trimmed V and J ends, which lost 0 bases and 3 bases, there was a span of 9 bases. Germline-derived CDR1 and CDR2 are SGHRS and YFSETQ. CDR3 residues: CASSLEAGDTEAFF. The CDR3 region has the DNA TGCGCCAGCAGCTTGGAGGCAGGGGACACTGAAGCTTTCTTT.